These 5 T cell receptor beta chains were sequenced from one sample in a study of CXCR3-negative and CXCR3-positive naive CD8 T cells. The libraries of TRB cDNA were prepared using 5' RACE with UMI labels. TCRdb re-analyzed the 5' RACE reads; it lists each CDR3 protein once, without DNA. This sample's clone table lists under 85,000 distinct CDR3 sequences. These receptors' targets are unknown. The study's findings and limits: Comparison of naive cells showed more hydrophobic TRB CDR3s in CXCR3-positive than in CXCR3-negative naive cells.

The sample comprised naive CXCR3+ CD8+ T cells from blood. Regarding subset: CD45RO-CCR7+CD27+CD95- naive CD8+ T cells expressing CXCR3 (TNR3+). The receptors here all came from a human donor in good health. Some clones in this sample may be carry-over from other donors' samples.

V and J are TRBV6-5 and TRBJ2-2; TCRdb picks TRBD1, but there is no DNA to check that call. Per the germline V gene, CDR1 is MNHEY and CDR2 is SVGAGI. The CDR3 length is 15 residues. The CDR3 sequence is CASSYSGRGAGELFF.

The chain carries TRBV7-9 and TRBJ2-7; lacking DNA, the TRBD1 call made by TCRdb goes unchecked. The CDR3 extends over 13 amino acids. Germline V CDR1 and CDR2: SEHNR, FQNEAQ (reference sequence). CDR3 amino acids: CASSLVSGFEQYF. The entire variable domain, with the rest obtained from reference TRBV7-9 and TRBJ2-7, is as follows: DTGVSQNPRHKITKRGQNVTFRCDPISEHNRLYWYRQTLGQGPEFLTYFQNEAQLEKSRLLSDRFSAERPKGSFSTLEIQRTEQGDSAMYLCASSLVSGFEQYFGPGTRLTVT.

The chain uses TRBV6-2 or TRBV6-3 and TRBJ2-5; TCRdb gives TRBD2 as the D gene, but with no DNA this cannot be confirmed. In germline, CDR1 is MNHEY, CDR2 SVGEGT. The CDR3 runs to 14 residues. The CDR3 spells CASKSGGERETQYF.

The chain recombines TRBV27 with TRBJ1-1. This CDR3 spans 13 amino acids. CDR1 MNHEY and CDR2 SMNVEV come from the germline V gene (reference sequence). Here the CDR3 reads CASSLLMNTEAFF.

The chain recombines TRBV27 with TRBJ2-7. The CDR3 contains 16 residues. Germline CDR1 and CDR2: MNHEY and SMNVEV (reference sequence). The CDR3: CASSLSNTHPSYEQYF.